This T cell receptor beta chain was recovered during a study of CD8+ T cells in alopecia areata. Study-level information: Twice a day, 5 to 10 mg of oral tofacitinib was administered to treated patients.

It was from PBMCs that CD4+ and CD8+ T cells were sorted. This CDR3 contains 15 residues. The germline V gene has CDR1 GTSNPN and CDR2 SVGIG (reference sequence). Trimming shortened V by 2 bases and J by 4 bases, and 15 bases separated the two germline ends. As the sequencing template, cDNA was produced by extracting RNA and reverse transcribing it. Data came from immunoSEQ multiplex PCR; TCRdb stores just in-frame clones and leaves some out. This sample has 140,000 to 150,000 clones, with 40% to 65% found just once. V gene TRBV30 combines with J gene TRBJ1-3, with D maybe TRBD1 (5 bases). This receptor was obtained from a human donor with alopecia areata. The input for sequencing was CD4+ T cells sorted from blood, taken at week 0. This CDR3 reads CAWSTSGAGGNTIYF. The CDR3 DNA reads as TGTGCCTGGAGTACCTCTGGGGCTGGAGGAAACACCATATATTTT.